This TCR beta chain comes out of a study of cytomegalovirus exposure and HLA in healthy donors. The study ran its PCR with 60 Vbeta and 13 Jbeta primers. This table comes from immunoSEQ multiplex PCR, and its TCRdb copy is limited to in-frame clones, with some not included. The table for this sample gives 100,000 to 150,000 clones. Trimming took 0 bases from V and 2 from J; bases not matched to a gene: 10. The CDR3 runs to 17 residues. The receptor was isolated from a man aged 25 to 40 in good health and CMV-seronegative. Sequenced input: PBMCs. V usage is TRBV23-1 and J usage is TRBJ2-7; 7 positions agree with TRBD2. TRBV23-1 is an open reading frame, and its role is uncertain. CDR3 in amino acids: CASSQSKREGLAYEQYF. In DNA form, the CDR3 reads TGCGCCAGCAGTCAATCGAAAAGGGAGGGCCTCGCCTACGAGCAGTACTTC.